This paragraph reports one T cell receptor beta chain. Data came from immunoSEQ multiplex PCR; TCRdb stores just in-frame clones and leaves some out. Its listing shows roughly 200,000 clones. The sample comes from a study of control samples from healthy donors and cancer patients. This CDR3 is built from 19 residues. The V end was cut by 4 bases, the J end by 0 bases, with 19 bases between. Per germline, CDR1 LNHNV and CDR2 YYDKDF (reference sequence). The clonotype was recovered from a woman aged 25 to 39 in good health. The source material was blood. The chain links TRBV15 to TRBJ2-6; D gene ambiguous. The CDR3 DNA follows: TGTGCCACCAGCACCCACCTGGTAGAACCTTCCTCTGGGGCCAACGTCCTGACTTTC. Its protein product is CATSTHLVEPSSGANVLTF.